Shown below are 20 T cell receptor beta chains from a single sample sequenced in a study of CD8+ T cells in alopecia areata. Investigators isolated RNA and reverse transcribed it into cDNA to act as the sequencing template. Clones were sequenced by immunoSEQ multiplex PCR, and TCRdb holds only the in-frame ones, with some missing. Here the sample spans roughly 140,000 clones, less than 65% being singletons. The specimen sequenced was CD8+ T cells sorted from blood. The origin of the receptors is a human donor in good health.

The chain employs TRBV13 and TRBJ2-2, with TRBD2 matching over 7 bases. CDR1 is PRHDT and CDR2 is FYEKMQ in the germline V gene (reference sequence). V was clipped by 8 bases and J by 3 bases; unmatched bases: 3. The CDR3 covers 13 residues. The DNA for the CDR3 is TGTGCCAGCGGCGGGAGAGACACCGGGGAGCTGTTTTTT. It yields the protein CASGGRDTGELFF.

This clone was recorded a few times. The chain combines TRBV25-1 with TRBJ2-7; D is perhaps TRBD1 (6 bases). The CDR3 is 13 amino acids. Germline CDR1 MGHDK, CDR2 SYGVNS. Deletions cut 6 bases from V and 4 bases from J, with 13 bases between. CDR3 DNA: TGTGCCAGCAGAGCAGGGGAACTTTACGAGCAGTACTTC. Translated: CASRAGELYEQYF.

The CDR3 DNA reads TGCGCCAGCAGCGCCGGGCGGTATGTTGATACGCAGTATTTT. It encodes CASSAGRYVDTQYF. This chain links TRBV10-1 with TRBJ2-3; D is undetermined. The CDR3 has 14 amino acids. V lost 6 bases to trimming and J lost 6 bases, with 16 bases between them. The germline V gene encodes CDR1 WNHNN and CDR2 SYGVQD (reference sequence).

The gene calls are TRBV19 and TRBJ2-1, with 9 positions matching TRBD2. Germline loops: CDR1 LNHDA, CDR2 SQIVND (reference sequence). The CDR3 length is 14 residues. V lost 3 bases to trimming and J lost 4 bases; unmatched junction nucleotides: 1. In DNA, the CDR3 is TGTGCCAGTAGTATCCTAGCGGGATACAATGAGCAGTTCTTC. It codes for CASSILAGYNEQFF.

This chain links TRBV29-1 with TRBJ2-7, with 10 bases aligning to TRBD1. Germline V gene lookup returns CDR1 SQVTM and CDR2 ANQGSEA. Germline trimming cut 6 bases from V and 5 bases from J; bases unmatched to any gene: 7. This CDR3 comprises 13 residues. CDR3 in amino acids: CSVAPGQGNEQYF. The DNA for the CDR3 is TGCAGCGTCGCCCCGGGACAGGGGAACGAGCAGTACTTC.

The CDR3 DNA sequence: TGCAGCGTTTTAGGACAGGCCCTCTCTGGAAACACCATATATTTT. Its translation is CSVLGQALSGNTIYF. The chain carries TRBV29-1 and TRBJ1-3; 7 positions agree with TRBD1. Germline values: CDR1 SQVTM, CDR2 ANQGSEA. Trimming took 5 bases from V and 0 from J; bases not matched to a gene: 7. The CDR3 sequence is 15 residues long.

In this sample, this clone turned up many times. The V and J genes are TRBV2 and TRBJ1-4; D unresolved. CDR3 size: 14 residues. V lost 6 bases and J lost 8, with 16 bases in between. Per the germline V gene, CDR1 is SNHLY and CDR2 is FYNNEI. The CDR3 sequence is CASRVDPSGEKLFF. For the CDR3, the DNA is TGTGCCAGCAGAGTAGACCCTTCGGGCGAAAAACTGTTTTTT.

The chain uses TRBV5-1 and TRBJ2-3; TRBD2 agrees at 15 bases. V was clipped by 4 bases and J by 7 bases; unmatched bases: 7. Germline-derived CDR1 and CDR2 are SGHRS and YFSETQ. This CDR3 has 16 amino acids. The CDR3 region is CASSTGLAGGRYTQYF. In nucleotides, the CDR3 is TGCGCCAGCAGCACGGGACTAGCGGGAGGCCGCTATACGCAGTATTTT.

The CDR3 coding sequence is TGTGCCAGCAGTTTACGGGCTGCCCTCGGGGAGCTGTTTTTT. It specifies CASSLRAALGELFF. This sequence joins TRBV27 and TRBJ2-2; no clear D gene. The CDR3 has 14 amino acids. Germline-derived CDR1 and CDR2 are MNHEY and SMNVEV (reference sequence). The germline V and J ends were trimmed by 2 bases and 7 bases, with 11 bases remaining between them.

This chain links TRBV5-1 with TRBJ2-1; D is uncertain. With 4 bases removed from V and 0 bases from J, the gap between germline ends came to 11 bases. The CDR3 spans 15 residues. CDR1 and CDR2 from the germline V gene are SGHRS and YFSETQ. This CDR3 reads CASSIRTDSYNEQFF. The CDR3 region has the DNA TGCGCCAGCAGCATACGGACCGACTCCTACAATGAGCAGTTCTTC.

The CDR3 reads CSAWAIDTQYF. In DNA form, the CDR3 reads TGCAGCGCTTGGGCTATAGATACGCAGTATTTT. This chain connects TRBV29-1 to TRBJ2-3; D uncertain. Germline V gene sequence: CDR1 SQVTM, CDR2 ANQGSEA. The ends were cut back, 7 bases at V and 5 bases at J, with 10 bases in the middle. There are 11 residues in the CDR3.

This clone was observed a few times. The J gene is TRBJ2-3, the V gene TRBV7-9, with 9 bases lining up with TRBD2. Germline V lookup: CDR1 SEHNR, CDR2 FQNEAQ (reference sequence). CDR3 length: 15 residues. The ends lost 4 bases at V and 8 bases at J; junction bases unmatched: 10. The CDR3 here is CASSSRGTSLGTQYF. CDR3 DNA: TGTGCCAGCAGCTCGCGAGGGACTAGCCTCGGTACGCAGTATTTT.

This clone showed up just once. The gene calls are TRBV29-1 and TRBJ2-7, with 9 nucleotides matching TRBD1. V dropped 5 bases and J dropped 6; count of bases not matched to a gene: 11. The CDR3 consists of 14 residues. Germline V CDR1 and CDR2: SQVTM, ANQGSEA. This chain's CDR3 is CSVTPPGQGIEQYF. CDR3 nucleotides: TGCAGCGTTACCCCACCAGGACAGGGGATCGAGCAGTACTTC.

In its sample, this clone was seen a few times. Mismatch with germline at one junction end may stem from a read error. This chain joins TRBV12-5 and TRBJ2-1; D possibly matches TRBD1 or TRBD2 (6 bases each). Germline values: CDR1 LGHNT, CDR2 FRNRAP. This CDR3 comprises 15 residues. CDR3 DNA sequence: TGTGCTAGTCGGGGGCCGGACTATCTCTACGATGAGCAGTTCTTC. Residues: CASRGPDYLYDEQFF.

The V and J genes are TRBV25-1 and TRBJ2-2, with 9 bases aligning to TRBD1. J was trimmed by 2 bases and V by 3 bases; bases with no gene match: 7. Germline CDR1 MGHDK, CDR2 SYGVNS. The CDR3 spans 17 residues. The CDR3 is CASSDGMGQGNTGELFF. The CDR3 DNA reads TGTGCCAGCAGTGATGGGATGGGACAGGGTAACACCGGGGAGCTGTTTTTT.

This sequence joins TRBV27 and TRBJ2-5, with D possibly matching TRBD2 (6 bases). The CDR3 runs to 14 residues. Germline loops: CDR1 MNHEY, CDR2 SMNVEV (reference sequence). Trimming took off 8 bases at V and 6 bases at J, with 19 bases between the two ends. The CDR3 DNA reads as TGTGCCAGCTCGGAGGGACCCGGAGGGAAGACCCAGTACTTC. This sequence encodes CASSEGPGGKTQYF.

The chain links TRBV5-4 to TRBJ1-2; D possibly corresponds to TRBD1 (5 bases). The CDR3 extends over 14 amino acids. Trimming shortened V by 0 bases and J by 4 bases, and 10 bases separated the two germline ends. The V gene's germline CDR1 is SGHNT and CDR2 YYREEE (reference sequence). The CDR3 spells CASSLASGIYGYTF. The CDR3 DNA reads TGTGCCAGCAGCTTGGCCTCAGGGATCTATGGCTACACCTTC.

The CDR3 loop is CASSPRQGPNYGYTF. In DNA, the CDR3 is TGCGCCAGCAGCCCTCGGCAGGGCCCTAACTATGGCTACACCTTC. The genes are TRBV5-1 and TRBJ1-2; a possible D gene is TRBD1 (5 bases). Germline CDR1 and CDR2: SGHRS and YFSETQ. This CDR3 region has 15 residues. V lost 4 bases, J lost 0 bases, and 13 bases lay in between.

This chain joins TRBV5-1 and TRBJ2-7; D gene ambiguous. Germline assignment: CDR1 SGHRS and CDR2 YFSETQ. The V and J ends lost 4 bases and 3 bases respectively, with 14 bases between them. The length of the CDR3 is 14 residues. The CDR3 spells CASSETRPLYEQYF. In nucleotides, the CDR3 is TGCGCCAGCAGCGAGACTCGGCCCCTCTACGAGCAGTACTTC.

The CDR3: CASQGHPNYGYTF. DNA of the CDR3: TGTGCCAGCCAGGGACACCCTAACTATGGCTACACCTTC. The genes are TRBV2 and TRBJ1-2, with TRBD1 as a possible D gene (6 bases). The CDR3 is 13 residues long. V lost 8 bases and J lost 0, with 10 bases in between. CDR1 is SNHLY, CDR2 FYNNEI, per germline.